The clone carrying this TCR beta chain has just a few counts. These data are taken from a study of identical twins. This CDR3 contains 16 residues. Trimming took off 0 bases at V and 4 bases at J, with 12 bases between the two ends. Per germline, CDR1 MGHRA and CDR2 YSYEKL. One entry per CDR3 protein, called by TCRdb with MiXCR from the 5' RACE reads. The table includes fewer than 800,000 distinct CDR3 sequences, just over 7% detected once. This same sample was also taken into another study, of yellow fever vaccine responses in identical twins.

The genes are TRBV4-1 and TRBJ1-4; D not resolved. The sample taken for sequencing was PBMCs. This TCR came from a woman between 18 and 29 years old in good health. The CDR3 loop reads CASSQEGTAFNEKLFF. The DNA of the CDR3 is TGCGCCAGCAGCCAAGAGGGCACAGCCTTTAATGAAAAACTGTTTTTT.